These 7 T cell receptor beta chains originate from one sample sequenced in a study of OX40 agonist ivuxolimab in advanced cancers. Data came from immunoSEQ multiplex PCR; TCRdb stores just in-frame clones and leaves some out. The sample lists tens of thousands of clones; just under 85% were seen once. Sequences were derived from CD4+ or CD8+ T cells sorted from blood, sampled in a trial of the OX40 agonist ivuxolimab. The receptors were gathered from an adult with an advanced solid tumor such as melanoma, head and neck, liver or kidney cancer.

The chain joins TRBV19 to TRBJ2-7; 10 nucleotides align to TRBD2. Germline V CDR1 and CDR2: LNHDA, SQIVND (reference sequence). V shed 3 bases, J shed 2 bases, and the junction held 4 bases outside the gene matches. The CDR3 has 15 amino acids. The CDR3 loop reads CASSIWTSGAYEQYF. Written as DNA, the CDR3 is TGTGCCAGTAGTATCTGGACTAGCGGAGCCTACGAGCAGTACTTC. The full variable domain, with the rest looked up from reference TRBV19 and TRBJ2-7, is DGGITQSPKYLFRKEGQNVTLSCEQNLNHDAMYWYRQDPGQGLRLIYYSQIVNDFQKGDIAEGYSVSREKKESFPLTVTSAQKNPTAFYLCASSIWTSGAYEQYFGPGTRLTVT.

CDR3 in DNA: TGTGCCAGCAGCACCCGACAGGGGGCGCGTACAGATACGCAGTATTTT. It codes for CASSTRQGARTDTQYF. The chain carries TRBV7-2 and TRBJ2-3; TRBD1 aligns across 10 bases. J lost 3 bases, V lost 5 bases, and 8 bases had no gene match. CDR3 size: 16 residues. Germline V CDR1 and CDR2: SGHTA, FQGNSA.

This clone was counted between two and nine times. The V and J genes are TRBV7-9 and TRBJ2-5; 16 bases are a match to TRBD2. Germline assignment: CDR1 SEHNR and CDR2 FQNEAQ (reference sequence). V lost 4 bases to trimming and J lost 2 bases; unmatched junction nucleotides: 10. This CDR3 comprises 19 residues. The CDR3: CASSSYGTSGRAGQETQYF. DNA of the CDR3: TGTGCCAGCAGCTCATACGGGACTAGCGGGAGGGCTGGGCAAGAGACCCAGTACTTC.

As DNA, the CDR3 is TGTGCCAGCAGCTTTTGGGGCTCCGAGCAGTACTTC. Encoded protein: CASSFWGSEQYF. The chain recombines TRBV7-2 with TRBJ2-7, with D possibly TRBD1 on 5 matching bases. Trimming removed 3 bases from V and 6 bases from J, with 9 bases in between. The germline CDR1 and CDR2 sequences are SGHTA and FQGNSA. There are 12 residues in the CDR3. Filled out from reference TRBV7-2 and TRBJ2-7, the complete variable domain reads GAGVSQSPSNKVTEKGKDVELRCDPISGHTALYWYRQSLGQGLEFLIYFQGNSAPDKSGLPSDRFSAERTGGSVSTLTIQRTQQEDSAVYLCASSFWGSEQYFGPGTRLTVT.

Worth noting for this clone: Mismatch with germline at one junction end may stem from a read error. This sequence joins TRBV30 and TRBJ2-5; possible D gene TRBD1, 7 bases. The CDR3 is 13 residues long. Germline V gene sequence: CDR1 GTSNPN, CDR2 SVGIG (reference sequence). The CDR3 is CAWSIGGRGDTNF. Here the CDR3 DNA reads TGTGCCTGGAGCATCGGTGGCAGGGGGGACACGAACTTC.

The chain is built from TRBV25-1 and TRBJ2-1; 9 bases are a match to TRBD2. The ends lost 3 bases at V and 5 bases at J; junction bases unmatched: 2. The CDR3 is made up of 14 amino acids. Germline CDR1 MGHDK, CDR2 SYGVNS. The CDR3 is CASSEREGHNEQFF. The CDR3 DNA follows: TGTGCCAGCAGTGAGCGGGAGGGCCACAATGAGCAGTTCTTC. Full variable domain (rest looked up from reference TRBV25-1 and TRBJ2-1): EADIYQTPRYLVIGTGKKITLECSQTMGHDKMYWYQQDPGMELHLIHYSYGVNSTEKGDLSSESTVSRIRTEHFPLTLESARPSHTSQYLCASSEREGHNEQFFGPGTRLTVL.

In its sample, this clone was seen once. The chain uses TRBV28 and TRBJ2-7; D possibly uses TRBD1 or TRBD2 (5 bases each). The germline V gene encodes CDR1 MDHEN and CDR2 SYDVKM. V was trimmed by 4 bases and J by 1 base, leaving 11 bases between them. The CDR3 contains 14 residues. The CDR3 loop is CASSSGTFSYEQYF. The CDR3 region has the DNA TGTGCCAGCAGTTCCGGGACGTTTTCCTACGAGCAGTACTTC.